This TCR beta chain came from a study of untreated major depressive disorder. Findings and limits, study-wide: CD4+ T cells from depressed patients used TRBV05-01 (Vbeta 5.1) more often than controls. Only three preselected Vbeta families were compared in sequencing.

Germline lookup yields CDR1 SGHAT and CDR2 FQNNGV. Trimming pared 4 bases from V and 7 bases from J, leaving 14 bases between. The CDR3 loop spans 14 amino acids. Patients had taken no psychiatric medication, including antidepressants, for at least 8 weeks before enrollment. On this clone itself: Its antigen is currently unknown.

Clones were sequenced by immunoSEQ multiplex PCR, and TCRdb holds only the in-frame ones, with some missing. The profile covers under 15,000 clones, with about 93% appearing a single time and approximately 0.8% taken by the ten largest. This sequence was found in a man in his thirties or forties with major depressive disorder. Material: CD4+ T cells from PBMCs. V gene TRBV11-2 combines with J gene TRBJ1-5; D perhaps matches TRBD1 (5 bases). CDR3 region: CASSYGGGDQPQHF. Written as DNA, the CDR3 is TGTGCCAGCAGCTATGGGGGGGGTGACCAGCCCCAGCATTTT. Full variable domain (outside the CDR3, taken from reference TRBV11-2 and TRBJ1-5): EAGVAQSPRYKIIEKRQSVAFWCNPISGHATLYWYQQILGQGPKLLIQFQNNGVVDDSQLPKDRFSAERLKGVDSTLKIQPAKLEDSAVYLCASSYGGGDQPQHFGDGTRLSIL.